The next 7 T cell receptor beta chains were all read from a single sample in a study of OX40 agonist ivuxolimab in advanced cancers. Produced via immunoSEQ multiplex PCR; TCRdb's table is partial and in-frame only. The sample lists some 67,000 clones; 70% to 90% were seen once. The sequenced sample was CD4+ or CD8+ T cells sorted from blood, obtained in a trial of the OX40 agonist ivuxolimab. The receptor source for this set is an adult with an advanced solid tumor such as melanoma, head and neck, liver or kidney cancer.

The CDR3 coding sequence is TGTGCCAGCAGCCTACGACCCAGGGCTCTCACTGAAGCTTTCTTT. It codes for CASSLRPRALTEAFF. J is TRBJ1-1 and V is TRBV7-6; D may be TRBD1 (5 bases). The length of the CDR3 is 15 residues. Germline-derived CDR1 and CDR2 are SGHVS and FNYEAQ. Trimming left V 5 bases short and J 4 bases short, with 17 bases between.

This clone was counted a single time. The rearrangement links TRBV21-1 to TRBJ2-1. TRBV21-1 is termed a pseudogene. CDR3 length: 21 amino acids. In DNA form, the CDR3 reads TGTGCCAGCAGCAAAGCGCCCTCACAAGCCCTAAAATCGAGCTCCTACAATGAGCAGTTCTTC. This codes for CASSKAPSQALKSSSYNEQFF.

This chain links TRBV5-1 with TRBJ2-7; the D gene is possibly TRBD1 (6 bases). The CDR3 loop spans 15 amino acids. V lost 4 bases, J lost 5 bases, and 19 bases lay in between. Germline CDR1 and CDR2: SGHRS and YFSETQ. CDR3: CASSQGVGALDEQYF. DNA for the CDR3: TGCGCCAGCAGCCAGGGAGTGGGGGCGCTGGACGAGCAGTACTTC.

The chain employs TRBV10-3 and TRBJ2-7; D gene ambiguous. This CDR3 has 13 amino acids. Looked up from germline, CDR1 is ENHRY and CDR2 is SYGVKD. Trimming took off 3 bases at V and 0 bases at J, with 6 bases between the two ends. In DNA form, the CDR3 reads TGTGCCATCAGTGACCCAACCTCCTACGAGCAGTACTTC. Amino acid sequence: CAISDPTSYEQYF.

The rearrangement joins TRBV6-6 to TRBJ1-2; D unresolved. This CDR3 spans 15 amino acids. The V gene lost 4 bases and the J gene lost 2 bases, with 14 bases spanning the gap. Per the germline V gene, CDR1 is MNHNY and CDR2 is SVGAGI (reference sequence). CDR3 residues: CASSFGRGSNYGYTF. The CDR3 DNA reads as TGTGCCAGCAGTTTCGGTAGAGGGTCCAACTATGGCTACACCTTC.

The genes are TRBV2 and TRBJ1-2; D is unclear. The CDR3 totals 13 residues. Germline assignment: CDR1 SNHLY and CDR2 FYNNEI. Trimming pared 2 bases from V and 3 bases from J, leaving 7 bases between. The CDR3, as DNA: TGTGCCAGCAGTGAAAGCGGATACTATGGCTACACCTTC. Translating gives CASSESGYYGYTF.

The CDR3 sequence is CASSSAERAHNEQFF. The CDR3 nucleotides are TGTGCCAGCAGTTCCGCCGAGCGGGCCCATAATGAGCAGTTCTTC. This chain connects TRBV6-6 to TRBJ2-1; possibly TRBD2 for D (6 bases). The germline CDR1 and CDR2 sequences are MNHNY and SVGAGI (reference sequence). The length of the CDR3 is 15 residues. Trimming took off 4 bases at V and 7 bases at J, with 17 bases between the two ends.